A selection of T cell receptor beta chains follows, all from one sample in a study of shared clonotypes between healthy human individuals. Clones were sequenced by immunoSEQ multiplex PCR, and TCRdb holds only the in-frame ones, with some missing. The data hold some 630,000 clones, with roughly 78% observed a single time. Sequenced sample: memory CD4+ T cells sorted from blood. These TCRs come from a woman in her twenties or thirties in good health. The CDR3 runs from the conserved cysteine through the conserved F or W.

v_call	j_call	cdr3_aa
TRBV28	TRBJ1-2	CASTGRLGGYTF
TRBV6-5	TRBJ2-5	CASRRDPAGTQYF
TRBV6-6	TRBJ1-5	CASSFKNQPQHF
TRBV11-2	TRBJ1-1	CASSLDRAMNTEAFF
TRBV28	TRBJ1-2	CASSLQNYGYTF
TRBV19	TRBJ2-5	CASSIRSGQETQYF
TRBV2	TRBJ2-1	CASTPDSHEQFF
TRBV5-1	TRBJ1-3	CASRALSGNTIYF
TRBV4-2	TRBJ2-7	CASSQDWSSYEQYF
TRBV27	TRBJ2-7	CASGNRAGHEQYF
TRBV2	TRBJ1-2	CASSELGGVGGYTF
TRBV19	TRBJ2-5	CASSPQPQETQYF
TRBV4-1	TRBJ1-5	CASSQGGYNQPQHF
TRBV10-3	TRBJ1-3	CAMGVSGNTIYF
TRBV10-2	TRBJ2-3	CASGGGVSTDTQYF
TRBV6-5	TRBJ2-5	CASTDSTVQETQYF
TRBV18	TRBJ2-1	CASSLQVAGVSYNEQFF
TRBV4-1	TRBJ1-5	CASSPQQGSKGNQPQHF
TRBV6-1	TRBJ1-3	CASSEPQLSSGNTIYF
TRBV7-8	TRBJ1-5	CASSLTGVESNQPQHF
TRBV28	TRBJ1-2	CASSSPDRVSNYGYTF
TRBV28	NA	CASSLEGREPYEQYF
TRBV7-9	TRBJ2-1	CASSLGNLAGGSYNEQFF
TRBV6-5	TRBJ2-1	CASSLQWGGYNEQFF
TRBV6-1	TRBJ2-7	CASSKGRGSNAEQYF
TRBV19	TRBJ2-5	CASRAGSQETQYF
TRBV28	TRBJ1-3	CASTGNTIYF
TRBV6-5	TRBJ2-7	CASSSPNVYEQYF
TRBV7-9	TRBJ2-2	CASTSPGRFSGELFF
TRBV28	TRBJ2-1	CASNSHSYNEQFF
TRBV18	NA	CASSPRRELPYEQYF
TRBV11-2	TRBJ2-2	CASSPGGSGIAGELFF
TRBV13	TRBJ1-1	CASSYNRGWNTEAFF
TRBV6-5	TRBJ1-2	CASQGYGGYTF
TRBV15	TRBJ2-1	CATSTKGPLRPFVDNEQFF
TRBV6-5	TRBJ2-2	CASSYELGRELFF
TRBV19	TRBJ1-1	CASSRLSGGWAERGRGTEAFF
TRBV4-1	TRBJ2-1	CASSHRDGDNEQFF
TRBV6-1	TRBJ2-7	CASSEGAGVTYEQYF
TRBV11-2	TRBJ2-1	CASSPDGTGEQFF
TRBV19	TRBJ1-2	CASSMRGWPGYTF
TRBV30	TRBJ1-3	CAWTKGSSGNTIYF
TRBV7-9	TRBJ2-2	CASTRDAGELFF
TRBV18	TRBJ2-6	CASSPYRVTSDSGANVLTF
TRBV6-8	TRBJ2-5	CASRSHRENQETQYF
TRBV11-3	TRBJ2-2	CASSKLAGGNTGELFF
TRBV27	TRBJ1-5	CASSPMGQGNQPQHF
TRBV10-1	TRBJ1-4	CASSESSGGRTQKLFF
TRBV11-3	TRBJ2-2	CASSSQFGRANTGELFF
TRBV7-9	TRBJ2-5	CASSVAGETQYF
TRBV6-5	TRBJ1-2	CASTINPGAVYTF
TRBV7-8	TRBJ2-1	CASRRGEGSSYNEQFF
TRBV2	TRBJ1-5	CASSDLFGSNQPQHF
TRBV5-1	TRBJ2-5	CASRLAGAEETQYF
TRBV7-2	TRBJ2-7	CASSTTGSPQGLEQYF